One and the same sample provided the 14 T cell receptor beta chains below, sequenced in a study of blood T cell repertoires in COVID-19 (dated by TCRdb to 2018 to 2020). Library preparation employed the immunoSEQ multiplex PCR assay. Held by TCRdb, this immuneACCESS table contains in-frame sequences only and omits some clones. Under half of the omission traces to an unresolved V gene where checked; the cause of the rest is unknown. This sample lists under 110,000 clones; around 84% were detected once. 1.5% to 2% of the sample rests with the top ten. Material: peripheral blood. The receptors originated from an older woman with active or convalescent COVID-19.

The gene calls are TRBV28 and TRBJ2-7, with D maybe TRBD1 (6 bases). This CDR3 has 15 residues. Germline lookup yields CDR1 MDHEN and CDR2 SYDVKM. Trimming shortened V by 2 bases and J by 5 bases, and 16 bases separated the two germline ends. The CDR3 DNA sequence: TGTGCCAGCAGTTTACTCGCTGCAGGGGTCCACGAGCAGTACTTC. This codes for CASSLLAAGVHEQYF. Filled out from reference TRBV28 and TRBJ2-7, the complete variable domain reads DVKVTQSSRYLVKRTGEKVFLECVQDMDHENMFWYRQDPGLGLRLIYFSYDVKMKEKGDIPEGYSVSREKKERFSLILESASTNQTSMYLCASSLLAAGVHEQYFGPGTRLTVT.

This clone was seen only a few times. The chain links TRBV4-3 to TRBJ2-1; 7 nucleotides agree with TRBD2. Trimming removed 1 base from V and 8 bases from J; junction bases left unmatched: 17. The germline V gene has CDR1 LGHNA and CDR2 YSLEER. CDR3 length equals 18 residues. CDR3 sequence: CASSQGATGTTLMYEQFF. CDR3 nucleotide sequence: TGCGCCAGCAGCCAAGGAGCCACCGGGACTACCCTGATGTATGAGCAGTTCTTC.

J is TRBJ1-4 and V is TRBV5-1, with 7 bases identical to TRBD1. The length of the CDR3 is 15 residues. Trimming cost V 4 bases and J 8 bases; bases outside gene matches: 11. Looked up from germline, CDR1 is SGHRS and CDR2 is YFSETQ. For the CDR3, the DNA is TGCGCCAGCAGCCCCGGGACAGAAATGAGGGAAAAACTGTTTTTT. Encoded protein: CASSPGTEMREKLFF.

The chain is built from TRBV21-1 and TRBJ2-7; the table's D call of TRBD1 was not tested on the DNA. TRBV21-1 is shown as a pseudogene. CDR3 length: 16 amino acids. The CDR3 DNA is TGTGCCAGCAGCAAAGCTGAGGGGACAAGTGTTGGCGAGCAGTACTTC. Amino acid sequence: CASSKAEGTSVGEQYF.

This rearrangement joins TRBV21-1 to TRBJ2-7; the DNA was not used to check the table's D call, TRBD1. TRBV21-1 is recorded as a pseudogene. CDR3 length: 20 residues. The CDR3 sequence is CASSSSLRDRGARRTYEQYF. For the CDR3, the DNA is TGTGCCAGCAGCAGTTCCTTAAGGGACAGGGGAGCCCGAAGAACCTACGAGCAGTACTTC.

The V call is TRBV27, the J call TRBJ2-7; possibly TRBD1 for D (7 bases). The V end was cut by 6 bases, the J end by 4 bases, with 19 bases between. In germline, CDR1 is MNHEY, CDR2 SMNVEV (reference sequence). The CDR3 is 15 residues long. The DNA of the CDR3 is TGTGCCAGCAGACAAATCAGGGGGGTGGGGTACGAGCAGTACTTC. This translates into CASRQIRGVGYEQYF.

J is TRBJ1-1 and V is TRBV30; 8 positions match TRBD1. There are 12 residues in the CDR3. From germline, CDR1 is GTSNPN and CDR2 SVGIG (reference sequence). The V segment lost 1 base and the J segment 7 bases; nucleotides outside the gene matches: 2. The CDR3 coding sequence is TGTGCCTGGAGTGAACAGGGGGGTGAAGCTTTCTTT. Its translation is CAWSEQGGEAFF.

The V call is TRBV10-3, the J call TRBJ2-7; 8 nucleotides match TRBD1. This CDR3 spans 14 amino acids. Per the germline V gene, CDR1 is ENHRY and CDR2 is SYGVKD. The V segment lost 6 bases and the J segment 4 bases; nucleotides outside the gene matches: 8. CDR3 protein: CAIRPGTGTYEQYF. The CDR3 bases are TGTGCCATCAGGCCCGGGACAGGAACATACGAGCAGTACTTC.

There are a few counts of this clone. The chain joins TRBV27 to TRBJ1-5; no reliable D call. Trimming took off 3 bases at V and 6 bases at J, with 9 bases between the two ends. Per germline, CDR1 MNHEY and CDR2 SMNVEV (reference sequence). The CDR3 sequence is 13 residues long. The CDR3: CASSFRGGQPQHF. In DNA form, the CDR3 reads TGTGCCAGCAGTTTTAGAGGAGGTCAGCCCCAGCATTTT.

The rearrangement joins TRBV3-1 (or the pseudogene TRBV3-2) to TRBJ1-2; 9 bases fit TRBD1. The V gene end was trimmed by 2 bases and the J gene end by 4 bases; junction bases not matched to a gene: 5. CDR1 is LGHDT, CDR2 YNNKEL, per germline (reference sequence). CDR3 length: 15 amino acids. CDR3 in DNA: TGTGCCAGCAGCCAAACGGACAGGGGAGGCTATGGCTACACCTTC. Translation gives CASSQTDRGGYGYTF.

This rearrangement joins TRBV10-1 to TRBJ2-5; TRBD2 matches 16 bases. This CDR3 is 17 amino acids long. Germline CDR1 WNHNN, CDR2 SYGVQD (reference sequence). The trim removed 3 bases at V and 4 bases at J, leaving 5 bases unmatched. The CDR3 loop is CASSDGTSGRVRETQYF. CDR3 sequence (DNA): TGCGCCAGCAGTGATGGGACTAGCGGGAGGGTGCGAGAGACCCAGTACTTC.

The genes are TRBV7-9 and TRBJ2-1, with D uncertain. Trimming pared 8 bases from V and 8 bases from J, leaving 19 bases between. CDR1 SEHNR and CDR2 FQNEAQ come from the germline V gene (reference sequence). The CDR3 has 14 amino acids. DNA of the CDR3: TGTGCCAGCGAACTGGCAGGTTCTAAGGATGAGCAGTTCTTC. Translating gives CASELAGSKDEQFF.

This clone was counted a single time. This chain's CDR3 is CASSTSRSSGSRPDTQYF. Here the CDR3 DNA reads TGTGCCAGTAGTACCTCCCGGTCAAGCGGGAGTCGCCCAGATACGCAGTATTTT. The gene calls are TRBV19 and TRBJ2-3; 8 bases fit TRBD2. The germline V gene encodes CDR1 LNHDA and CDR2 SQIVND (reference sequence). Trimming at V came to 4 bases and at J to 4 bases, leaving 16 bases not matched to a gene. The CDR3 spans 18 residues. The full variable domain, in which reference TRBV19 and TRBJ2-3 provide the parts outside the CDR3, is DGGITQSPKYLFRKEGQNVTLSCEQNLNHDAMYWYRQDPGQGLRLIYYSQIVNDFQKGDIAEGYSVSREKKESFPLTVTSAQKNPTAFYLCASSTSRSSGSRPDTQYFGPGTRLTVL.

V gene TRBV28 combines with J gene TRBJ1-1, with 10 bases aligning to TRBD1. Germline assignment: CDR1 MDHEN and CDR2 SYDVKM. The V segment lost 5 bases and the J segment 1 base; nucleotides outside the gene matches: 4. CDR3 length equals 15 residues. The CDR3 protein is CASSKTGGGNTEAFF. The CDR3 nucleotides read TGTGCCAGCAGTAAGACAGGGGGCGGGAACACTGAAGCTTTCTTT.